Below are 23 T cell receptor beta chains sequenced from a single sample in a study of neurological immune-mediated disorders. TCRdb processed the 5' RACE reads anew with MiXCR; each CDR3 protein has one entry. The profile shows 84,000 or so distinct CDR3 sequences, approximately 4.6% of them singletons. The sample's time point: longitudinal time-point 3. Material: PBMCs. The source is a woman aged 60-75 years with multiple sclerosis.

This clonotype showed up many times. V is TRBV3-1 and J is TRBJ2-1; tentatively, D is TRBD1 or TRBD2 (5 bases each). Germline CDR1 is LGHDT and CDR2 is YNNKEL (reference sequence). This CDR3 is 14 amino acids long. The V end lost 0 bases, the J end lost 10 bases, and 13 bases lay between the germline ends. DNA for the CDR3: TGTGCCAGCAGCCAAGAGGGACCCCTGTCCGAGCAGTTCTTC. This translates into CASSQEGPLSEQFF.

This clonotype was detected ten times or more. This chain uses TRBV12-3 or TRBV12-4 with TRBJ2-1, with 7 bases matching TRBD1. J gave up 0 bases and V 2 bases, and 7 bases lay outside the gene matches. This CDR3 region has 17 residues. This CDR3 reads CASSLWTGMSSYNEQFF. CDR3 nucleotide sequence: TGTGCCAGCAGTTTATGGACAGGTATGAGCTCCTACAATGAGCAGTTCTTC.

This clonotype was recorded at least ten times. The rearrangement links TRBV7-9 to TRBJ1-2, with 7 bases identical to TRBD1. Germline V gene data show CDR1 as SEHNR and CDR2 as FQNEAQ (reference sequence). J lost 4 bases, V lost 5 bases, and 4 bases had no gene match. The CDR3 totals 13 residues. The CDR3 nucleotides read TGTGCCAGCAGCCGGGGGACAGCCTATGGCTACACCTTC. Protein sequence: CASSRGTAYGYTF. The full variable domain, rest sourced from reference TRBV7-9 and TRBJ1-2, is DTGVSQNPRHKITKRGQNVTFRCDPISEHNRLYWYRQTLGQGPEFLTYFQNEAQLEKSRLLSDRFSAERPKGSFSTLEIQRTEQGDSAMYLCASSRGTAYGYTFGSGTRLTVV.

This clonotype was found many times. The chain joins TRBV5-4 to TRBJ1-1; D unclear. Germline CDR1 SGHNT, CDR2 YYREEE (reference sequence). The germline V and J ends were trimmed by 3 bases and 4 bases, with 13 bases remaining between them. The CDR3 totals 14 residues. The DNA of the CDR3 is TGTGCCAGCAGCTCCTACACCCGAGGCACTGAAGCTTTCTTT. The encoded protein is CASSSYTRGTEAFF.

The V call is TRBV5-1, the J call TRBJ1-2, with D tentatively TRBD1 (5 bases). CDR1 and CDR2 (germline): SGHRS, YFSETQ. This CDR3 has 13 residues. The V end was cut by 7 bases, the J end by 3 bases, with 13 bases between. CDR3 in amino acids: CASGSTRDYGYTF. CDR3 nucleotide sequence: TGCGCCAGCGGGTCAACCAGGGACTATGGCTACACCTTC.

This clonotype has ten or more counts. The chain has TRBV4-2 and TRBJ2-3; 12 nucleotides line up with TRBD2. J lost 2 bases, V lost 1 base, and 13 bases had no gene match. CDR3 length: 20 amino acids. Germline CDR1 and CDR2: LGHNA and YNFKEQ. CDR3 amino acids: CASSQGSSGGANALTDTQYF. The CDR3 DNA reads TGTGCCAGCAGCCAAGGGTCTAGCGGGGGGGCCAATGCCCTCACAGATACGCAGTATTTT.

This clonotype was seen ten or more times. The V and J genes are TRBV5-5 and TRBJ1-2, with D tentatively TRBD1 (5 bases). The V gene's germline CDR1 is SGHKS and CDR2 YYEKEE (reference sequence). V lost 5 bases, J lost 3 bases, and 20 bases lay in between. The CDR3 has 16 residues. CDR3 residues: CASSRQGVVQDYGYTF. DNA of the CDR3: TGTGCCAGCAGTCGGCAGGGAGTAGTTCAGGACTATGGCTACACCTTC.

This clonotype was recorded at least ten times. The chain couples TRBV5-1 to TRBJ2-7; 7 bases map to TRBD1. The germline V gene encodes CDR1 SGHRS and CDR2 YFSETQ. The CDR3 has 13 residues. The V segment lost 3 bases and the J segment 6 bases; nucleotides outside the gene matches: 6. This chain's CDR3 is CASSSTGAREQYF. The CDR3 DNA is TGCGCCAGCAGCTCCACAGGGGCTCGCGAGCAGTACTTC. The full variable domain, rest sourced from reference TRBV5-1 and TRBJ2-7, is KAGVTQTPRYLIKTRGQQVTLSCSPISGHRSVSWYQQTPGQGLQFLFEYFSETQRNKGNFPGRFSGRQFSNSRSEMNVSTLELGDSALYLCASSSTGAREQYFGPGTRLTVT.

This clonotype showed up many times. V gene TRBV28 combines with J gene TRBJ1-2; D uncertain. Germline-derived CDR1 and CDR2 are MDHEN and SYDVKM. Trimming shortened V by 6 bases and J by 8 bases, and 13 bases separated the two germline ends. The length of the CDR3 is 12 residues. DNA of the CDR3: TGTGCCAGCAGCCCCGGGCTTCCCGGCTACACCTTC. As protein: CASSPGLPGYTF.

In its sample, this clonotype was seen many times. The chain uses TRBV27 and TRBJ1-1; D unclear. Trimming removed 2 bases from V and 2 bases from J, with 15 bases in between. This CDR3 spans 16 amino acids. The germline V gene has CDR1 MNHEY and CDR2 SMNVEV (reference sequence). In DNA, the CDR3 is TGTGCCAGCAGTTTACTTCGGGGAACGGTAAACACTGAAGCTTTCTTT. Amino acids: CASSLLRGTVNTEAFF.

Ten or more counts support this clonotype. This sequence joins TRBV28 and TRBJ2-7, with D hard to call. V was trimmed by 1 base and J by 0 bases, leaving 13 bases between them. Germline V gene data show CDR1 as MDHEN and CDR2 as SYDVKM. The CDR3 loop spans 16 amino acids. The CDR3 spells CASSLSRLRRSYEQYF. CDR3 nucleotides: TGTGCCAGCAGTTTATCTCGGCTAAGGCGCTCCTACGAGCAGTACTTC.

This clonotype was seen repeatedly, ten times or more. The chain couples TRBV27 to TRBJ1-2; 9 bases are shared with TRBD1. The J segment lost 4 bases and the V segment lost 5 bases, leaving 8 bases of the junction unmatched. Germline CDR1 is MNHEY and CDR2 is SMNVEV (reference sequence). CDR3 length equals 15 residues. The chain's CDR3 is CASSQEGQGPYGYTF. The CDR3 DNA follows: TGTGCCAGCAGTCAAGAGGGACAGGGCCCCTATGGCTACACCTTC.

This clonotype was observed many times. This chain joins TRBV3-1 and TRBJ2-1, with 10 bases fitting TRBD1. This CDR3 has 15 amino acids. Germline values: CDR1 LGHDT, CDR2 YNNKEL (reference sequence). Losses at the gene ends were 1 base for V and 6 bases for J; bases not matched to a gene: 3. CDR3 in amino acids: CASSQAGTGVNEQFF. The CDR3, as DNA: TGTGCCAGCAGCCAAGCCGGGACAGGGGTCAATGAGCAGTTCTTC.

This clonotype came up many times. This rearrangement joins TRBV12-3 or TRBV12-4 to TRBJ1-1, with D perhaps matching TRBD1 (6 bases). The CDR3 totals 16 residues. The V end was cut by 5 bases, the J end by 1 base, with 17 bases between. CDR3 in DNA: TGTGCCAGCAGTGAAACAGGGTGGGGTTCGAACACTGAAGCTTTCTTT. Its protein product is CASSETGWGSNTEAFF.

In its sample, this clonotype was seen many times. The genes are TRBV18 and TRBJ1-1; D may be TRBD1 (5 bases). The CDR3 has 18 residues. Deletions cut 6 bases from V and 1 base from J, with 24 bases between. Germline CDR1 KGHSH, CDR2 LQKENI. CDR3 coding DNA: TGTGCCAGCTCCCCTCTTGTAGTGCGTGGGGGTACGAACACTGAAGCTTTCTTT. Translated, it gives CASSPLVVRGGTNTEAFF.

This clonotype was found many times. The chain recombines TRBV19 with TRBJ2-7; no reliable D call. The CDR3 length is 13 residues. Trimming stripped 4 bases from V and 2 bases from J, with 9 bases between. Looked up from germline, CDR1 is LNHDA and CDR2 is SQIVND (reference sequence). The CDR3 sequence is CASSRALPYEQYF. The CDR3 DNA sequence: TGTGCCAGTAGTAGGGCCCTCCCCTACGAGCAGTACTTC.

This clonotype came up many times. The CDR3 reads CASSSLGTENTEAFF. CDR3 bases: TGCGCCAGCAGCTCGCTCGGGACAGAGAACACTGAAGCTTTCTTT. This rearrangement joins TRBV5-1 to TRBJ1-1; 7 bases match TRBD1. In germline, CDR1 is SGHRS, CDR2 YFSETQ. J was trimmed by 1 base and V by 3 bases; bases with no gene match: 6. The CDR3 is made up of 15 amino acids.

This clonotype has ten or more counts. This rearrangement joins TRBV20-1 to TRBJ2-2, with a possible D match to TRBD2 (5 bases). Germline V lookup: CDR1 DFQATT, CDR2 SNEGSKA (reference sequence). CDR3 size: 13 residues. V gave up 6 bases and J gave up 5 bases, with 13 bases separating them. As DNA, the CDR3 is TGCAGTGCCAAAATAAGGGAGACCGGGGAGCTGTTTTTT. Protein product: CSAKIRETGELFF.

This clonotype appeared many times. The CDR3 protein is CASSAGHSNQPQHF. The CDR3, as DNA: TGTGCCAGCAGCGCCGGCCATAGCAATCAGCCCCAGCATTTT. The V and J genes are TRBV28 and TRBJ1-5; D not resolved. Trimming removed 6 bases from V and 0 bases from J, with 9 bases in between. This CDR3 is 14 amino acids long. In germline, CDR1 is MDHEN, CDR2 SYDVKM.

This clonotype was seen many times. The genes are TRBV15 and TRBJ2-1; 11 nucleotides match TRBD1. The CDR3 is made up of 15 amino acids. Germline lookup yields CDR1 LNHNV and CDR2 YYDKDF (reference sequence). V was clipped by 3 bases and J by 6 bases; unmatched bases: 4. CDR3 nucleotide sequence: TGTGCCACCAGCAGTGCCGGGACAGGGGGCAATGAGCAGTTCTTC. Encoded protein: CATSSAGTGGNEQFF. Drawing the rest from reference TRBV15 and TRBJ2-1, the complete variable domain is DAMVIQNPRYQVTQFGKPVTLSCSQTLNHNVMYWYQQKSSQAPKLLFHYYDKDFNNEADTPDNFQSRRPNTSFCFLDIRSPGLGDTAMYLCATSSAGTGGNEQFFGPGTRLTVL.

This clonotype was seen at least ten times. This sequence joins TRBV5-1 and TRBJ2-7; tentatively, D is TRBD2 (6 bases). Germline lookup yields CDR1 SGHRS and CDR2 YFSETQ. The CDR3 is 18 amino acids. V lost 0 bases to trimming and J lost 0 bases, with 19 bases between them. Written as DNA, the CDR3 is TGCGCCAGCAGCTTGGACTCCTTGGCGGGATCGTTCTCCTACGAGCAGTACTTC. Its protein product is CASSLDSLAGSFSYEQYF.

This clonotype was seen repeatedly, ten times or more. V and J are TRBV20-1 and TRBJ1-2; 9 positions match TRBD1. CDR1 is DFQATT and CDR2 is SNEGSKA in the germline V gene (reference sequence). The V segment lost 5 bases and the J segment 8 bases; nucleotides outside the gene matches: 15. The CDR3 is 15 residues long. In nucleotides, the CDR3 is TGCAGTGCTCTTCCGCGGGGACAGGGCTTCAAAGGCTACACCTTC. Encoded protein: CSALPRGQGFKGYTF.

This clonotype was observed many times. The J gene is TRBJ1-3, the V gene TRBV20-1, with D tentatively TRBD1 (6 bases). The CDR3 loop spans 12 amino acids. Germline V lookup: CDR1 DFQATT, CDR2 SNEGSKA (reference sequence). V gave up 3 bases and J gave up 4 bases, with 7 bases separating them. DNA of the CDR3: TGCAGTGCTAGGGGGGCCGGAAACACCATATATTTT. As protein: CSARGAGNTIYF.